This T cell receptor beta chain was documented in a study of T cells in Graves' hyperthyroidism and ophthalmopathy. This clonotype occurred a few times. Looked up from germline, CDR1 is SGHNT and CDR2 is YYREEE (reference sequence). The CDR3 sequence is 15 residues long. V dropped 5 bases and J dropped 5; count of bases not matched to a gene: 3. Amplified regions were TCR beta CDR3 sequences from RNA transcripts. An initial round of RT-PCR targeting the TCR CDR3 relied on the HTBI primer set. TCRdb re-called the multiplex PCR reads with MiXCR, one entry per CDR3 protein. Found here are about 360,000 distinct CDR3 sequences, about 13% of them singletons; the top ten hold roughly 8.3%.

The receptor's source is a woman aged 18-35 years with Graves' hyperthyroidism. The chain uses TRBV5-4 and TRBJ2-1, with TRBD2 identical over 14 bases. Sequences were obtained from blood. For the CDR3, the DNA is TGTGCCAGCAGACCGACTAGCGGGAGGGACAATGAGCAGTTCTTC. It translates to CASRPTSGRDNEQFF.